This T cell receptor (beta chain) was sequenced for a study of blood T cells in healthy people across ages. Notes on this clonotype: One base away lies a much larger clone, so this may be a sequencing read error.

Using a J-beta primer mix together with a sample-barcoded 5' primer, a second PCR was run for roughly 6 to 12 cycles. Each CDR3 protein is one row after TCRdb ran MiXCR on the 5' RACE reads. Among hundreds of thousands of distinct CDR3 sequences, around 26% were seen once, and the ten largest hold about 18%. The V and J ends lost 5 bases and 10 bases respectively, with 12 bases between them. Per germline, CDR1 SGHTA and CDR2 FQGNSA. CDR3 length: 12 amino acids. The TCR was taken from a woman older than 75 in good health. The chain links TRBV7-2 to TRBJ2-1; no definite D call. The source material was blood. CDR3 DNA sequence: TGTGCCAGCAGCCTAGTGGGGTGCGAGCAGTTCTTC. Translated, it gives CASSLVGCEQFF.